This TCR beta chain appears in the sequencing data of a study of CD8 T cells in ankylosing spondylitis. Overall study results and limits: In ankylosing spondylitis patients, matched synovial fluid reportedly showed significant enrichment of disease-linked clones. Peripheral blood held disease-linked clones only at relatively low frequency, and these were CD8+.

V was cut by 1 base and J by 2 bases, with 3 bases left in between. The V gene's germline CDR1 is MNHNS and CDR2 SASEGT. CDR3 length equals 14 residues. TCRdb re-called the 5' RACE reads through MiXCR, storing one row per CDR3 protein. Among approximately 240,000 distinct CDR3 sequences listed, about 10% were seen once. This clonotype has ten or more counts. Its matching antigen is unknown. Material: blood, either unsorted or a sorted T cell fraction (not recorded which). This sequence joins TRBV6-1 and TRBJ2-6; D uncertain. This TCR derives from a male donor with ankylosing spondylitis or in good health (not recorded which). The CDR3, as DNA: TGTGCCAGCAGTGAAGTGGCTGGGGCCAACGTCCTGACTTTC. As protein: CASSEVAGANVLTF.